The T cell receptor beta chain described here comes from a study of identical twins. On this clonotype: Its antigen is still unknown.

Healthy Caucasians alone served as donors. The germline V gene encodes CDR1 SGHRS and CDR2 YFSETQ. CDR3 length: 15 residues. Unmatched junction bases numbered 7, after V lost 2 bases and J lost 6 bases. It was template switching that added a universal primer site, and there were unique molecular identifiers on the cDNA. TCRdb re-derived calls from the 5' RACE reads in MiXCR, one entry per CDR3 protein. The table includes 1.5 million to 2 million distinct CDR3 sequences, more than 30% detected once. Study-level results: A cross-sectional statistical analysis, not follow-up of the same donors, supported the conclusions. A lower insertion count was a feature of abundant cord blood beta clonotypes, with no such feature in memory repertoires.

This clonotype was obtained from a newborn girl in good health. The sequenced sample consisted of cord blood. V is TRBV5-1 and J is TRBJ2-1, with 8 bases identical to TRBD2. CDR3 sequence: CASSLVYRGGNEQFF. CDR3 nucleotide sequence: TGCGCCAGCAGCTTAGTTTACCGGGGGGGCAATGAGCAGTTCTTC. The full variable domain, completed using reference TRBV5-1 and TRBJ2-1, is KAGVTQTPRYLIKTRGQQVTLSCSPISGHRSVSWYQQTPGQGLQFLFEYFSETQRNKGNFPGRFSGRQFSNSRSEMNVSTLELGDSALYLCASSLVYRGGNEQFFGPGTRLTVL.